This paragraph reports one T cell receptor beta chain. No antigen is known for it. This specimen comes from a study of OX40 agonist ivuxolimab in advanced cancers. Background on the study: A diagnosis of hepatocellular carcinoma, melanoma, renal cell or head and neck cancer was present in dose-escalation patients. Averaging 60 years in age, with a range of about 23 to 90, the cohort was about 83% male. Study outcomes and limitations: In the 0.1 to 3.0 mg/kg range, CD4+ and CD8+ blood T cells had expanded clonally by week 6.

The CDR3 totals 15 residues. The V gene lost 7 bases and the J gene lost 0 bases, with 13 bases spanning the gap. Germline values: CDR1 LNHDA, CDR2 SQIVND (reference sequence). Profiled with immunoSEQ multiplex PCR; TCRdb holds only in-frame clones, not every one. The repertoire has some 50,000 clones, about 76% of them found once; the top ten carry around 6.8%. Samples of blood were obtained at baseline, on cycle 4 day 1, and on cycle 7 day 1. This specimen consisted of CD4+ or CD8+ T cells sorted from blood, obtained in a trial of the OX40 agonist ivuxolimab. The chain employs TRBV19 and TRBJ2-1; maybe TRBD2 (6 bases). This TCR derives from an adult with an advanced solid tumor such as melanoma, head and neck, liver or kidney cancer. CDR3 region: CASKRDLSSYNEQFF. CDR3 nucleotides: TGTGCCAGTAAACGGGACTTAAGCTCCTACAATGAGCAGTTCTTC.